This entry features one T cell receptor (beta chain) sequence. This entry belongs to a study of OX40 agonist ivuxolimab in advanced cancers. TCRdb keeps only in-frame clones here, not all; method: immunoSEQ multiplex PCR. Of 51,000 or so clones in the sample, about 85% are singletons; the top ten hold 14%. V was trimmed by 0 bases and J by 8 bases, leaving 19 bases between them. CDR3 size: 16 residues. Germline V gene data show CDR1 as MGHDK and CDR2 as SYGVNS. The TCR sequence derives from an adult with an advanced solid tumor such as melanoma, head and neck, liver or kidney cancer. The chain links TRBV25-1 to TRBJ1-2; tentative D call: TRBD1 (5 bases). Specimen: CD4+ or CD8+ T cells sorted from blood, collected in a trial of the OX40 agonist ivuxolimab. CDR3 sequence (DNA): TGTGCCAGCAGTGAATATGACCTGAGGGGACGGTCCGGCTACACCTTC. Protein product: CASSEYDLRGRSGYTF.